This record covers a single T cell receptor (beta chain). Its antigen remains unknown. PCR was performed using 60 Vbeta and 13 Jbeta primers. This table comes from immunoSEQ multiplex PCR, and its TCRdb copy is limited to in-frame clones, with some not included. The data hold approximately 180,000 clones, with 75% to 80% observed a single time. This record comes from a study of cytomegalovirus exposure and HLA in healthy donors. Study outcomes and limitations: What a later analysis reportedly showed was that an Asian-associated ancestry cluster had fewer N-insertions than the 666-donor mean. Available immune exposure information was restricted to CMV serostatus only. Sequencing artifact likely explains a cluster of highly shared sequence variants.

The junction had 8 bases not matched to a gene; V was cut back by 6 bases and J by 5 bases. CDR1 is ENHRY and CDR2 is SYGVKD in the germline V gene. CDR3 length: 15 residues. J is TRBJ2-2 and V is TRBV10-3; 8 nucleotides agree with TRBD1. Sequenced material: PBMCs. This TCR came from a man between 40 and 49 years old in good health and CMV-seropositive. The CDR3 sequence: CAISTGQGGTGELFF. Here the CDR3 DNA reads TGTGCCATCAGCACTGGACAGGGTGGTACCGGGGAGCTGTTTTTT.